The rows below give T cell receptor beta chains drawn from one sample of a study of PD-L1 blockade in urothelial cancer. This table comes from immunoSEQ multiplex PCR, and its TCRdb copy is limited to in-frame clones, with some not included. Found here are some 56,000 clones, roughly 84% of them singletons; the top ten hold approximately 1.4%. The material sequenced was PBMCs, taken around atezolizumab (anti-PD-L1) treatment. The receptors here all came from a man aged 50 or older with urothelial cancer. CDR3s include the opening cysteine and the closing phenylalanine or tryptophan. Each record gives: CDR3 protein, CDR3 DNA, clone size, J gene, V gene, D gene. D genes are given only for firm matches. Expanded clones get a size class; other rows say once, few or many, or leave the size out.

CDR3aa: CAWDQLAGGRYEQYF; CDR3nt: TGTGCCTGGGATCAACTAGCGGGGGGTAGGTACGAGCAGTACTTC; abundance: NA; j_gene: TRBJ2-7; v_gene: TRBV30; d_gene: TRBD2
CDR3aa: CASSEGRGLANYGYTF; CDR3nt: TGTGCCAGCAGTGAGGGCAGGGGGCTTGCCAACTATGGCTACACCTTC; abundance: NA; j_gene: TRBJ1-2; v_gene: TRBV6-1; d_gene: TRBD1
CDR3aa: CASSQTTKGRGELFF; CDR3nt: TGTGCCAGCAGCCAAACCACCAAGGGGCGTGGGGAGCTGTTTTTT; abundance: once; j_gene: TRBJ2-2; v_gene: TRBV28; d_gene: NA
CDR3aa: CASNVRLAGGLETQYF; CDR3nt: TGTGCCAGCAACGTAAGACTAGCGGGAGGTTTAGAGACCCAGTACTTC; abundance: NA; j_gene: TRBJ2-5; v_gene: TRBV27; d_gene: TRBD2
CDR3aa: CASRIAGGTYEQYF; CDR3nt: TGTGCCAGCAGAATAGCGGGAGGGACCTACGAGCAGTACTTC; abundance: NA; j_gene: TRBJ2-7; v_gene: TRBV6-4; d_gene: TRBD2
CDR3aa: CASSTGGRPDTQYF; CDR3nt: TGTGCCAGCAGCACCGGCGGGAGGCCAGATACGCAGTATTTT; abundance: NA; j_gene: TRBJ2-3; v_gene: TRBV28; d_gene: TRBD2
CDR3aa: CASSEATGYGNQPQHF; CDR3nt: TGTGCCAGCAGTGAAGCGACAGGGTATGGCAATCAGCCCCAGCATTTT; abundance: NA; j_gene: TRBJ1-5; v_gene: TRBV6-1; d_gene: TRBD1
CDR3aa: CASSRQGAGQPQHF; CDR3nt: TGTGCCAGCAGCCGACAGGGGGCAGGTCAGCCCCAGCATTTT; abundance: NA; j_gene: TRBJ1-5; v_gene: TRBV5-4; d_gene: TRBD1
CDR3aa: CASSDRLKETQYF; CDR3nt: TGTGCCAGCAGTGACAGGTTGAAAGAGACCCAGTACTTC; abundance: NA; j_gene: TRBJ2-5; v_gene: TRBV6-5; d_gene: NA
CDR3aa: CASSSPKQQPREQYF; CDR3nt: TGTGCCAGCAGCTCCCCAAAACAGCAGCCTCGCGAGCAGTACTTC; abundance: NA; j_gene: TRBJ2-7; v_gene: TRBV11-2; d_gene: NA
CDR3aa: CASSFRRETEAFF; CDR3nt: TGTGCCAGCAGCTTCCGACGGGAAACTGAAGCTTTCTTT; abundance: NA; j_gene: TRBJ1-1; v_gene: TRBV7-2; d_gene: NA
CDR3aa: CASSASSGANVLTF; CDR3nt: TGTGCCAGCAGTGCGAGCTCTGGGGCCAACGTCCTGACTTTC; abundance: NA; j_gene: TRBJ2-6; v_gene: TRBV2; d_gene: NA
CDR3aa: CASSLALGPDGYTF; CDR3nt: TGTGCCAGCAGCTTAGCTCTGGGGCCGGATGGCTACACCTTC; abundance: few; j_gene: TRBJ1-2; v_gene: TRBV7-9; d_gene: NA
CDR3aa: CASSDSSGPYNEQFF; CDR3nt: TGTGCCAGCAGTGATTCTAGCGGACCCTACAATGAGCAGTTCTTC; abundance: NA; j_gene: TRBJ2-1; v_gene: TRBV6-4; d_gene: TRBD2
CDR3aa: CAWSQWTSGGYNEQFF; CDR3nt: TGTGCCTGGAGTCAATGGACTAGCGGGGGCTACAATGAGCAGTTCTTC; abundance: NA; j_gene: TRBJ2-1; v_gene: TRBV30; d_gene: TRBD2
CDR3aa: CASSRGGEVAYNEQFF; CDR3nt: TGCGCCAGCAGCCGGGGGGGAGAGGTGGCCTACAATGAGCAGTTCTTC; abundance: NA; j_gene: TRBJ2-1; v_gene: TRBV4-3; d_gene: TRBD2
CDR3aa: CASTSTGGRETQYF; CDR3nt: TGTGCCAGCACCTCGACAGGGGGCCGGGAGACCCAGTACTTC; abundance: NA; j_gene: TRBJ2-5; v_gene: TRBV11-2; d_gene: TRBD1
CDR3aa: CASSETEAKNIQYF; CDR3nt: TGTGCCAGCAGTGAGACAGAGGCCAAAAACATTCAGTACTTC; abundance: NA; j_gene: TRBJ2-4; v_gene: TRBV25-1; d_gene: NA
CDR3aa: CASSEPGGGTGELFF; CDR3nt: TGTGCCAGCAGTGAACCGGGAGGGGGTACCGGGGAGCTGTTTTTT; abundance: NA; j_gene: TRBJ2-2; v_gene: TRBV2; d_gene: TRBD2
CDR3aa: CSVDGLAGGGRGRYF; CDR3nt: TGCAGCGTTGACGGACTAGCGGGGGGAGGTCGGGGGAGGTACTTC; abundance: NA; j_gene: TRBJ2-7; v_gene: TRBV29-1; d_gene: TRBD2
CDR3aa: CAISEGQGAYEQYF; CDR3nt: TGTGCCATCAGCGAGGGACAGGGAGCCTACGAGCAGTACTTC; abundance: NA; j_gene: TRBJ2-7; v_gene: TRBV10-3; d_gene: TRBD1
CDR3aa: CASSPSLAGRTEAFF; CDR3nt: TGTGCCAGCAGCCCCAGCTTGGCAGGCCGCACTGAAGCTTTCTTT; abundance: NA; j_gene: TRBJ1-1; v_gene: TRBV11-2; d_gene: NA
CDR3aa: CASSPLAQGANEKLFF; CDR3nt: TGTGCCAGCAGTCCCCTCGCACAGGGGGCTAATGAAAAACTGTTTTTT; abundance: NA; j_gene: TRBJ1-4; v_gene: TRBV27; d_gene: TRBD1
CDR3aa: CASSLELAYNEQFF; CDR3nt: TGTGCCAGCAGTTTAGAACTAGCCTACAATGAGCAGTTCTTC; abundance: NA; j_gene: TRBJ2-1; v_gene: TRBV27; d_gene: NA
CDR3aa: CAFGGGETQYF; CDR3nt: TGTGCCTTTGGGGGAGGAGAGACCCAGTACTTC; abundance: NA; j_gene: TRBJ2-5; v_gene: TRBV30; d_gene: NA